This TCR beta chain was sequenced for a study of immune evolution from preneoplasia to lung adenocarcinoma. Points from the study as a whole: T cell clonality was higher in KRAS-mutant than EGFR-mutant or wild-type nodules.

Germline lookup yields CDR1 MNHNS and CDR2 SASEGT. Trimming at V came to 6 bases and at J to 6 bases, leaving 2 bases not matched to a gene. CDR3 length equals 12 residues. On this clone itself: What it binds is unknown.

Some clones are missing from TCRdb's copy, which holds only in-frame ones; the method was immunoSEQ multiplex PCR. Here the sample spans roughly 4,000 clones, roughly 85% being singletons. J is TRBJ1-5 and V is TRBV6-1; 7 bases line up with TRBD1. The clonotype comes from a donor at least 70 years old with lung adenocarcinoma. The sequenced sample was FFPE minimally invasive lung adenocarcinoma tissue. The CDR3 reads CASRGQFQPQHF. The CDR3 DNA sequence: TGTGCCAGCAGGGGACAGTTTCAGCCCCAGCATTTT.